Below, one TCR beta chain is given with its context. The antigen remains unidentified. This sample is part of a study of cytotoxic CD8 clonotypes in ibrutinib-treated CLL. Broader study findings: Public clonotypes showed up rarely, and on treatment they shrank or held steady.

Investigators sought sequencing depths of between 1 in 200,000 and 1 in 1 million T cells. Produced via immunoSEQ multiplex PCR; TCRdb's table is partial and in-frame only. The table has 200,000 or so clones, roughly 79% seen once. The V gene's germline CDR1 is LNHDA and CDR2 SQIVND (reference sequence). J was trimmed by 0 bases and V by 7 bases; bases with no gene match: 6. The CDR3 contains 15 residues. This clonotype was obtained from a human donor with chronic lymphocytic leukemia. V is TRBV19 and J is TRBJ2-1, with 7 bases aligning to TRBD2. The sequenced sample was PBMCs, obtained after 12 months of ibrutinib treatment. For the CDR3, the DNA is TGTGCCAGTACCCAAAGCGGGACCTCCTACAATGAGCAGTTCTTC. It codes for CASTQSGTSYNEQFF.